This T cell receptor beta chain was documented in a study of immune characteristics of hereditary and idiopathic chronic pancreatitis. Study findings and constraints: Hereditary and idiopathic cases differed in TRBV10, TRBV19, TRBV23 and TRBV5 usage.

Repertoires were generated with immunoSEQ multiplex PCR, while TCRdb's copy carries only in-frame clones and drops some. This sample has just under 6,000 clones; roughly 68% occur once, and the top ten carry 7.3%. Chronic pancreatitis tissue was collected during total pancreatectomy with islet autotransplantation. Trimming stripped 0 bases from V and 5 bases from J, with 11 bases between. Germline lookup yields CDR1 MNHEY and CDR2 SVGAGI. The CDR3 consists of 14 residues. Regarding this clone: Its target is unknown. The sample has other DNA sequences that encode this CDR3 too.

The source is a human donor with chronic pancreatitis. Sequenced sample: pancreas tissue with hereditary chronic pancreatitis. V gene TRBV6-5 combines with J gene TRBJ2-7; a weak D match, TRBD1 (6 bases). The CDR3 loop is CASSYSRGSHEQYF. The DNA of the CDR3 is TGTGCCAGCAGTTACTCAAGGGGGTCCCACGAGCAGTACTTC.